This T cell receptor (beta chain) was sequenced during a study of T-cell memory formation after mild COVID-19. One entry per CDR3 protein, called by TCRdb with MiXCR from the 5' RACE reads. Of a few hundred thousand distinct CDR3 sequences detected, around 28% appear once; the ten largest clones hold roughly 14%. This clonotype was picked up many times. Germline CDR1 SQVTM, CDR2 ANQGSEA. V shed 4 bases, J shed 4 bases, and the junction held 8 bases outside the gene matches. The CDR3 runs to 14 residues. The receptor was isolated from an adult woman who had mild COVID-19 (a few samples of this study predate the infection). Cell type and time point are not known. The chain is built from TRBV29-1 and TRBJ2-7, with 9 bases fitting TRBD2. The material sequenced was PBMCs or a T cell subset sorted from them (not recorded which). CDR3 protein: CSVAAAGGPYEQYF. In DNA, the CDR3 is TGCAGCGTTGCGGCTGCGGGAGGGCCGTACGAGCAGTACTTC.